One sample yielded the 2 T cell receptor beta chains listed below, sequenced in a study of T cell changes during pregnancy in multiple sclerosis. Some clones are missing from TCRdb's copy, which holds only in-frame ones; the method was immunoSEQ multiplex PCR. Counted here are 50,000 to 60,000 clones, approximately 90% occurring once; the ten biggest clones make up 0.45% to 0.75%. Sequencing used CD4+ T cells from peripheral blood mononuclear cells, obtained in the first trimester of pregnancy. Source of these receptors: a female donor with multiple sclerosis, enrolled in a pregnancy study.

This chain connects TRBV11-3 to TRBJ1-4; D unresolved. The CDR3 totals 15 residues. The V gene lost 5 bases and the J gene lost 4 bases, with 14 bases spanning the gap. Germline V CDR1 and CDR2: SGHNT, YENEEA. The CDR3 DNA reads as TGTGCCAGCAGCCCGGGAGGGAACCATAATGAAAAACTGTTTTTT. This encodes CASSPGGNHNEKLFF.

The chain has TRBV5-8 and TRBJ1-4; D may be TRBD1 (5 bases). This CDR3 region has 14 residues. V lost 3 bases and J 4 bases, leaving 10 bases between the germline ends. In germline, CDR1 is SGHTS, CDR2 YDEGEE. CDR3 nucleotides: TGTGCCAGCAGCTCGAAGGGGAATAATGAAAAACTGTTTTTT. Protein product: CASSSKGNNEKLFF.